One and the same sample provided the 5 T cell receptor beta chains below, sequenced in a study of cytomegalovirus exposure and HLA in healthy donors. Primers for the PCR totalled 60 Vbeta and 13 Jbeta. Assay used: immunoSEQ multiplex PCR; TCRdb lists only in-frame clones, some missing. The sample comprises some 180,000 clones, 82% of which are singletons, and 1.5% to 2% rests with the top ten. Sequencing was carried out using PBMCs. These receptors were obtained from a woman between 18 and 30 years old in good health and CMV-seronegative.

V usage is TRBV9 and J usage is TRBJ2-6, with TRBD2 matching 8 bases. Germline CDR1 SGDLS, CDR2 YYNGEE. The ends lost 0 bases at V and 0 bases at J; junction bases unmatched: 2. The CDR3 covers 17 residues. CDR3 nucleotide sequence: TGTGCCAGCAGCGTAGCCGGGGGGGTCTCTGGGGCCAACGTCCTGACTTTC. It translates to CASSVAGGVSGANVLTF.

As regards this clone: One end of the junction does not line up with germline, which may come from a read error. The V and J genes are TRBV7-9 and TRBJ2-4; weak D call: TRBD2 (5 bases). Germline values: CDR1 SEHNR, CDR2 FQNEAQ (reference sequence). The CDR3 is made up of 15 amino acids. The CDR3 DNA reads as TGTTCCAGCAGCTTAGTTCGGAACGGGGTAAACATTCAGTACTTC. Its translation is CSSSLVRNGVNIQYF.

This clone has more than one count but fewer than ten. The V call is TRBV5-1, the J call TRBJ2-1, with 9 bases aligning to TRBD1. The junction had 10 bases not matched to a gene; V was cut back by 5 bases and J by 4 bases. From germline, CDR1 is SGHRS and CDR2 YFSETQ. CDR3 length: 16 residues. The CDR3 sequence: CASSPTGGSPYNEQFF. The CDR3 DNA follows: TGCGCCAGCAGTCCGACAGGGGGTTCCCCTTACAATGAGCAGTTCTTC.

V and J are TRBV4-1 and TRBJ2-5; 7 bases line up with TRBD1. Trimming cost V 0 bases and J 7 bases; bases outside gene matches: 5. CDR3 length equals 14 residues. Germline V gene lookup returns CDR1 MGHRA and CDR2 YSYEKL. The CDR3 DNA is TGCGCCAGCAGCCAAGAAGACAGGGAGTGGACCCAGTACTTC. It codes for CASSQEDREWTQYF.

CDR3 loop: CASGTSGLTDTQYF. The CDR3 region has the DNA TGCGCCAGCGGCACTAGCGGACTCACAGATACGCAGTATTTT. V usage is TRBV10-2 and J usage is TRBJ2-3, with 8 bases identical to TRBD2. The germline CDR1 and CDR2 sequences are WSHSY and SAAADI. The CDR3 is made up of 14 amino acids. Unmatched junction bases numbered 6, after V lost 8 bases and J lost 2 bases.